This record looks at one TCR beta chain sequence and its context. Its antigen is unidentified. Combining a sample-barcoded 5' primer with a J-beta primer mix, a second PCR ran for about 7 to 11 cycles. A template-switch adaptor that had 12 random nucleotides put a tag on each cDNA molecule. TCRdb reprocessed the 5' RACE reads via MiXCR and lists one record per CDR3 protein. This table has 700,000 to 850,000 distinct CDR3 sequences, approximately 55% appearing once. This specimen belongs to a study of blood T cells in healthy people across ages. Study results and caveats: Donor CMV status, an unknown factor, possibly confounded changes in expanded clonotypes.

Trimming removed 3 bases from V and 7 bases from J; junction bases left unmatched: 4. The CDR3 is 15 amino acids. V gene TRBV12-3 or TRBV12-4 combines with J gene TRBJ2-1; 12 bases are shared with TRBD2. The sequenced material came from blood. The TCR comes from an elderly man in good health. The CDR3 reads CASSFRLAGVNEQFF. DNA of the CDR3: TGTGCCAGCAGTTTTAGACTAGCGGGGGTGAATGAGCAGTTCTTC.